Shown below are 26 T cell receptor beta chains from a single sample sequenced in a study of CD4 T cells in relation to SARS-CoV-2 and coronaviruses. The unexposed donors gave CD4+ T cells in 2011-2018, prior to COVID-19. Clones were sequenced by immunoSEQ multiplex PCR, and TCRdb holds only the in-frame ones, with some missing. This sample has 60,000 or so clones, with 94% found just once. Source material: naive CD4+ T cells from PBMCs. Subset described: naive CD4+ T cells isolated by negative enrichment. Receptors originate from a human donor in good health.

J is TRBJ1-2 and V is TRBV28; unclear D gene. Trimming removed 3 bases at V and 0 bases at J, with 14 bases between. Germline lookup yields CDR1 MDHEN and CDR2 SYDVKM. This CDR3 is 16 amino acids long. CDR3 region: CASSFLTGRTNYGYTF. For the CDR3, the DNA is TGTGCCAGCAGTTTTCTTACGGGAAGGACTAACTATGGCTACACCTTC.

CDR3 sequence (DNA): TGTGCCAGCAGCTTAGAGGCAGGGGGCGGGTACGAGCAGTACTTC. Translating gives CASSLEAGGGYEQYF. The chain links TRBV7-8 to TRBJ2-7; 8 bases fit TRBD1. Trimming at V came to 1 base and at J to 4 bases, leaving 6 bases not matched to a gene. The CDR3 is 15 residues long. Per germline, CDR1 SGHVS and CDR2 FQNEAQ.

The chain combines TRBV28 with TRBJ1-2, with TRBD1 identical over 8 bases. Trimming at V came to 6 bases and at J to 4 bases, leaving 10 bases not matched to a gene. This CDR3 comprises 15 residues. Germline CDR1 reads MDHEN; CDR2 reads SYDVKM. CDR3 DNA: TGTGCCAGCAGGACCGGACAGGGAAGTATCTATGGCTACACCTTC. This gives the protein CASRTGQGSIYGYTF.

The gene calls are TRBV19 and TRBJ2-2, with TRBD2 matching over 11 bases. Germline V CDR1 and CDR2: LNHDA, SQIVND (reference sequence). The CDR3 length is 16 residues. Losses at the gene ends were 1 base for V and 2 bases for J; bases not matched to a gene: 0. Written as DNA, the CDR3 is TGTGCCAGTAGTATAGGACTAGCGGGAAACACCGGGGAGCTGTTTTTT. It codes for CASSIGLAGNTGELFF.

The chain uses TRBV6-5 and TRBJ1-6, with 8 bases fitting TRBD1. Trimming at V came to 6 bases and at J to 6 bases, leaving 4 bases not matched to a gene. In germline, CDR1 is MNHEY, CDR2 SVGAGI. The CDR3 loop spans 14 amino acids. For the CDR3, the DNA is TGTGCCAGCAGCGTGGGACAGGTTAATTCACCCCTCCACTTT. Encoded protein: CASSVGQVNSPLHF.

The rearrangement joins TRBV28 to TRBJ2-6, with no clear D. The CDR3 loop spans 15 amino acids. V dropped 6 bases and J dropped 2 bases, with 11 bases sitting between them. Looked up from germline, CDR1 is MDHEN and CDR2 is SYDVKM. The CDR3, as DNA: TGTGCCAGCAGCCTCTCCGGGCCTGGGGCCAACGTCCTGACTTTC. It is translated as CASSLSGPGANVLTF. Drawing the rest from reference TRBV28 and TRBJ2-6, the complete variable domain is DVKVTQSSRYLVKRTGEKVFLECVQDMDHENMFWYRQDPGLGLRLIYFSYDVKMKEKGDIPEGYSVSREKKERFSLILESASTNQTSMYLCASSLSGPGANVLTFGAGSRLTVL.

The V call is TRBV7-9, the J call TRBJ2-2; 10 bases agree with TRBD1. Trimming removed 5 bases from V and 7 bases from J; junction bases left unmatched: 7. Germline V gene sequence: CDR1 SEHNR, CDR2 FQNEAQ (reference sequence). The CDR3 consists of 15 residues. In DNA, the CDR3 is TGTGCCAGCAGCATGGACAGGGGGTTGGGCGGGGAGCTGTTTTTT. Its translation is CASSMDRGLGGELFF.

This chain connects TRBV2 to TRBJ2-7; no definite D call. CDR1 is SNHLY, CDR2 FYNNEI, per germline. V shed 7 bases and J shed 7 bases, with 14 bases lying between them. The CDR3 runs 12 residues. CDR3 DNA sequence: TGTGCCAGCACTCAACCTTTGGGGGAGCAGTACTTC. Protein: CASTQPLGEQYF.

The chain combines TRBV6-5 with TRBJ2-1, with 10 bases identical to TRBD2. Germline assignment: CDR1 MNHEY and CDR2 SVGAGI. This CDR3 has 15 amino acids. V trimming: 6 bases; J trimming: 5 bases; junction bases outside the gene matches: 7. The CDR3 nucleotides are TGTGCCAGCAGGGACCGGACTAGCGGAAACAATGAGCAGTTCTTC. It codes for CASRDRTSGNNEQFF.

The chain has TRBV7-8 and TRBJ1-6, with D unresolved. The CDR3 extends over 13 amino acids. V lost 5 bases and J lost 6, with 8 bases in between. CDR1 and CDR2 from the germline V gene are SGHVS and FQNEAQ. The CDR3 here is CASSARLNSPLHF. The CDR3 DNA is TGTGCCAGCAGCGCCCGACTTAATTCACCCCTCCACTTT.

The V and J genes are TRBV10-1 and TRBJ2-2, with TRBD2 as a possible D gene (7 bases). Trimming stripped 0 bases from V and 2 bases from J, with 10 bases between. The CDR3 is 16 amino acids. The germline V gene has CDR1 WNHNN and CDR2 SYGVQD (reference sequence). Here the CDR3 reads CASSESSGTNTGELFF. The DNA of the CDR3 is TGCGCCAGCAGTGAGTCCAGCGGGACAAACACCGGGGAGCTGTTTTTT.

The chain uses TRBV27 and TRBJ1-6; TRBD1 is a possible D gene (5 bases). The CDR3 contains 15 residues. CDR1 is MNHEY and CDR2 is SMNVEV in the germline V gene (reference sequence). V dropped 5 bases and J dropped 12 bases, with 20 bases sitting between them. CDR3 region: CASSPPGRNPVPLHF. Written as DNA, the CDR3 is TGTGCCAGCAGTCCGCCGGGACGGAATCCCGTACCCCTCCACTTT.

The V call is TRBV28, the J call TRBJ1-5; D possibly corresponds to TRBD1 (5 bases). CDR3 length: 14 residues. V lost 3 bases and J 6 bases, leaving 12 bases between the germline ends. Germline V lookup: CDR1 MDHEN, CDR2 SYDVKM. In nucleotides, the CDR3 is TGTGCCAGCAGTTTCCAGGGAATGAGTCAGCCCCAGCATTTT. It translates to CASSFQGMSQPQHF.

The rearrangement joins TRBV7-2 to TRBJ2-7; D remains ambiguous. Trimming removed 5 bases at V and 1 base at J, with 12 bases between. The CDR3 is made up of 14 amino acids. Germline V gene sequence: CDR1 SGHTA, CDR2 FQGNSA. This CDR3 reads CASSTNSFSYEQYF. In nucleotides, the CDR3 is TGTGCCAGCAGCACCAATTCGTTTTCCTACGAGCAGTACTTC.

The CDR3 DNA follows: TGTGCCAGCAGTTACTCTTGGGGGGGCGGTCAGCCCCAGCATTTT. This encodes CASSYSWGGGQPQHF. V gene TRBV6-5 combines with J gene TRBJ1-5, with TRBD1 as a possible D gene (6 bases). V gave up 0 bases and J gave up 6 bases, with 12 bases separating them. Germline-derived CDR1 and CDR2 are MNHEY and SVGAGI. CDR3 length: 15 amino acids.

This chain links TRBV18 with TRBJ2-5; 9 bases match TRBD1. Trimming removed 3 bases from V and 4 bases from J; junction bases left unmatched: 9. The CDR3 consists of 16 residues. CDR1 and CDR2 from the germline V gene are KGHSH and LQKENI. The CDR3 region is CASSPRPGQGGETQYF. Here the CDR3 DNA reads TGTGCCAGCTCACCCAGACCGGGACAGGGTGGAGAGACCCAGTACTTC.

The J gene is TRBJ1-2, the V gene TRBV29-1; D gene unclear. Trimming left V 6 bases short and J 6 bases short, with 20 bases between. This CDR3 is 14 amino acids long. Looked up from germline, CDR1 is SQVTM and CDR2 is ANQGSEA. CDR3 loop: CSVGNLTLANGYTF. CDR3 coding DNA: TGCAGCGTGGGCAACCTTACCCTGGCGAATGGCTACACCTTC.

This chain connects TRBV6-1 to TRBJ1-3, with D unresolved. V lost 2 bases, J lost 4 bases, and 15 bases lay in between. This CDR3 is 16 amino acids long. CDR1 is MNHNS, CDR2 SASEGT, per germline. Here the CDR3 reads CASSESWGLSGNTIYF. DNA of the CDR3: TGTGCCAGCAGTGAATCGTGGGGTTTATCCGGAAACACCATATATTTT.

This chain links TRBV28 with TRBJ2-7; 7 nucleotides line up with TRBD1. Losses at the gene ends were 8 bases for V and 3 bases for J; bases not matched to a gene: 4. The germline CDR1 and CDR2 sequences are MDHEN and SYDVKM. CDR3 length: 12 residues. The CDR3 DNA is TGTGCCAGCTCGGGACAGATCTACGAGCAGTACTTC. Translating gives CASSGQIYEQYF.

The chain employs TRBV3-1 (or the pseudogene TRBV3-2) and TRBJ2-7; D call uncertain. The V and J ends lost 3 bases and 0 bases respectively, with 9 bases between them. The CDR3 length is 14 residues. Germline values: CDR1 LGHDT, CDR2 YNNKEL (reference sequence). This chain's CDR3 is CASSQRESSYEQYF. Written as DNA, the CDR3 is TGTGCCAGCAGCCAGCGCGAATCCTCCTACGAGCAGTACTTC.

J is TRBJ1-5 and V is TRBV11-2, with D hard to call. V dropped 0 bases and J dropped 6 bases, with 6 bases sitting between them. Germline-derived CDR1 and CDR2 are SGHAT and FQNNGV. The CDR3 contains 13 residues. CDR3 protein: CASSLDESQPQHF. CDR3 nucleotide sequence: TGTGCCAGCAGCTTAGATGAGAGTCAGCCCCAGCATTTT. Full variable domain (outside the CDR3, taken from reference TRBV11-2 and TRBJ1-5): EAGVAQSPRYKIIEKRQSVAFWCNPISGHATLYWYQQILGQGPKLLIQFQNNGVVDDSQLPKDRFSAERLKGVDSTLKIQPAKLEDSAVYLCASSLDESQPQHFGDGTRLSIL.

This chain connects TRBV25-1 to TRBJ2-5; unclear D gene. With 5 bases removed from V and 2 bases from J, the gap between germline ends came to 12 bases. Germline CDR1 reads MGHDK; CDR2 reads SYGVNS. The CDR3 length is 14 residues. CDR3 amino acids: CASSPMLGQETQYF. The CDR3 region has the DNA TGTGCCAGCAGTCCCATGTTGGGACAAGAGACCCAGTACTTC.

The chain links TRBV2 to TRBJ2-5; 7 bases fit TRBD2. V lost 1 base, J lost 4 bases, and 12 bases stayed unmatched. Germline V gene sequence: CDR1 SNHLY, CDR2 FYNNEI. The CDR3 covers 17 residues. For the CDR3, the DNA is TGTGCCAGCAGTGAAGAACTAGCAGGCCGCGGGGGAGAGACCCAGTACTTC. Its protein is CASSEELAGRGGETQYF.

The chain uses TRBV15 and TRBJ1-4; D is ambiguous. This CDR3 has 15 amino acids. The germline V and J ends were trimmed by 0 bases and 7 bases, with 12 bases remaining between them. Germline V lookup: CDR1 LNHNV, CDR2 YYDKDF (reference sequence). CDR3 sequence: CATSRDSTPSEKLFF. In DNA form, the CDR3 reads TGTGCCACCAGCAGAGATTCCACCCCGAGTGAAAAACTGTTTTTT.

The rearrangement uses TRBV4-1 and TRBJ2-1; a possible D gene is TRBD2 (6 bases). CDR3 length: 16 amino acids. V lost 5 bases to trimming and J lost 8 bases, with 22 bases between them. CDR1 is MGHRA and CDR2 is YSYEKL in the germline V gene. CDR3 coding DNA: TGCGCCAGCAGCTTACTTTCCCGGGGGAATTGGGATGAGCAGTTCTTC. Translation gives CASSLLSRGNWDEQFF.

With regard to this clone: No DNA is shown, since the ends of the CDR3 on it are uncertain; the CDR3 is the one TCRdb lists. J is TRBJ1-5 and V is TRBV28. The CDR3 length equals 14 residues, ends included. Germline V gene lookup returns CDR1 MDHEN and CDR2 SYDVKM. This chain's CDR3 is CASSSGPANQPQHF.